This TCR beta chain originates from a study of T cell changes during pregnancy in multiple sclerosis (dated by TCRdb to the late 2010s). Turning to the overall study: The study examined how the T cell repertoire changed over the course of pregnancy in women with multiple sclerosis.

Library prep was done by the immunoSEQ multiplex PCR assay. Imported from immuneACCESS, the table was reduced by TCRdb to in-frame sequences with V and J called. These copies leave out some clones; in studies compared against another copy, an unresolved V gene accounts for under half, and the cause of the remainder is not known. For this sample the table gives about 20,000 clones, of which roughly 89% were detected only once. Clones ranked in the top ten supply under 6% of the sample. Details on this clone: This clone's antigen is unknown. No qualities accompany the bases; no much larger clone lies one base away.

CDR1 SGHNT and CDR2 YENEEA are derived from the germline V gene. V sheds 5 bases and J sheds 6 bases, leaving 17 bases between their ends. From cysteine to phenylalanine, the CDR3 is 14 amino acids long. The sequence is cut down to CDR3 DNA, 42 bases in frame from base 1. The sequencing used CD8+ T cells from peripheral blood mononuclear cells, collected in the second trimester of pregnancy. The receptor chain draws on TRBV11-3 and TRBJ2-7, and TRBD2 may be the D gene, going by 6 matching bases. This TCR came from a female donor in good health, enrolled as a control in a pregnancy study. The CDR3 protein: CASSGTRTTREQYF. In nucleotides, the sequence is TGTGCCAGCAGCGGGACGCGGACTACGCGCGAGCAGTACTTC.